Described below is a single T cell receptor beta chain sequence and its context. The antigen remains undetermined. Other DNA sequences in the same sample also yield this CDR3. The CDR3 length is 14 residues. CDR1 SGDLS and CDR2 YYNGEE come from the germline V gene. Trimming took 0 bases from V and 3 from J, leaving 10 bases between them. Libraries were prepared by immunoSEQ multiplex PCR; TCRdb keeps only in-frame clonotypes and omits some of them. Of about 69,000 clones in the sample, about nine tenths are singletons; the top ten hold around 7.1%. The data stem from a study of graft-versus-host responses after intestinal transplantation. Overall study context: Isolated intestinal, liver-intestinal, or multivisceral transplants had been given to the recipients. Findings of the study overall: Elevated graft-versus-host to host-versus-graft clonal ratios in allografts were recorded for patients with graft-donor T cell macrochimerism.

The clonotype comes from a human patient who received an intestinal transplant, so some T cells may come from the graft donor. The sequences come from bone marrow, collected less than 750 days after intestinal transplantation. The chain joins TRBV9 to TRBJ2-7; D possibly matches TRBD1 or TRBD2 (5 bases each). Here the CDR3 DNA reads TGTGCCAGCAGCGTAGCTAGTGGGGGCTACGAGCAGTACTTC. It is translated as CASSVASGGYEQYF.